The present T cell receptor beta chain was sequenced within a study of T cells expressing NK-cell markers. 5'RACE template switching with UMIs produced the TCR beta cDNA. TCRdb reprocessed the 5' RACE reads and stores each CDR3 protein as one record, lacking DNA. Its table lists about 540,000 distinct CDR3 sequences. The CDR3 totals 14 residues. The germline V gene has CDR1 MNHEY and CDR2 SVGEGT. The sequenced sample was blood T cells: a sorted CD56 or NKG2C T cell subset, CD4+ or CD8+ T cells, or bulk PBMC T cells (not recorded which). The chain couples TRBV6-2 or TRBV6-3 to TRBJ2-7; the D call from TCRdb, TRBD1, cannot be confirmed without DNA. This sequence originates from a man in his late teens or twenties in good health. This CDR3 is CASSYVGSGNEQYF.